The T cell receptor beta chain described here comes from a study of CD8 T cells in Susac syndrome. After extraction with the RNeasy kit, roughly 0.5 to 1 ug of the RNA was reverse transcribed using random hexamers. Multiplex PCR with immunoSEQ amplified the TCR beta CDR3 across 54 Vbeta and 13 Jbeta. TCRdb passed the immunoSEQ multiplex PCR reads through MiXCR, listing each CDR3 protein once. Seen here are about 200,000 distinct CDR3 sequences, around 93% observed once, and the top ten hold 0.1% to 0.12%. CD8+ and CD4+ T cells circulating in blood were sequenced for TCR beta. Healthy donors matched for age and sex were used as controls. Negative isolation was used for CD8+ and CD4+ T cells, and FACS enrichment was applied to TEMRA cells. There are 19 residues in the CDR3. V trimming: 3 bases; J trimming: 1 base; junction bases outside the gene matches: 11. Germline CDR1 LGHDT, CDR2 YNNKEL (reference sequence).

Source material: CD4+ T cells from PBMCs. The V and J genes are TRBV3-1 and TRBJ2-4, with 11 bases matching TRBD2. The sequence was collected from a human donor in good health. The CDR3 protein is CASSQTVTSGTGAKNIQYF. Written as DNA, the CDR3 is TGTGCCAGCAGCCAGACGGTGACTAGCGGGACTGGGGCCAAAAACATTCAGTACTTC.